This TCR beta chain stems from a study of shared clonotypes between healthy human individuals. Study-level information: Plates per donor: three CD4 naive, three CD4 memory, two CD8 naive, one CD8 memory.

CD45RO-negative CD8 cells positively selected for CCR7 made up the naive population, which excluded terminally differentiated effector memory CD45RA+ cells. V dropped 5 bases and J dropped 2; count of bases not matched to a gene: 8. The CDR3 extends over 15 amino acids. Per germline, CDR1 SGHDN and CDR2 FVKESK. Notes on this clone: Its target is not known.

Study observations and caveats: Naive subsets generally had larger estimated richness than memory subsets.

Method: immunoSEQ multiplex PCR; TCRdb's copy keeps in-frame clones and lacks some. The sample has approximately 2,000,000 clones, around 95% seen once. The chain has TRBV14 and TRBJ2-7; TRBD2 matches at 8 bases. Sequencing was carried out using naive CD8+ T cells from PBMCs. This clonotype originated in a man aged 18 to 30 in good health. Some clones in this sample may be carry-over from other donors' samples. The CDR3 protein is CASSFSGGRTYEQYF. The CDR3 DNA is TGTGCCAGCAGCTTCTCGGGGGGGAGAACCTACGAGCAGTACTTC.